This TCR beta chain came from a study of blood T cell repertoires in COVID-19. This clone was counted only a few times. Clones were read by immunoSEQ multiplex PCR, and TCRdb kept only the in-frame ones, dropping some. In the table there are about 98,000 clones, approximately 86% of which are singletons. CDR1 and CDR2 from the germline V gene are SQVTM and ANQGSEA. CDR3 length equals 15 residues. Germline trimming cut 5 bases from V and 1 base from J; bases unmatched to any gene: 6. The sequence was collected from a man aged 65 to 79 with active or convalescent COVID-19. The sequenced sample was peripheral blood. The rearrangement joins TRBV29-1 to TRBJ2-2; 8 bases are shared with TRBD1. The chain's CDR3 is CSVRSGTGNTGELFF. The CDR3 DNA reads TGCAGCGTTCGATCCGGGACAGGGAACACCGGGGAGCTGTTTTTT.